Listed below are T cell receptor beta chains from one sample, sequenced in a study of blood T cell repertoires in COVID-19. Clones were sequenced by immunoSEQ multiplex PCR, and TCRdb holds only the in-frame ones, with some missing. This sample has 110,000 or so clones, with roughly 76% found just once. Sequencing was carried out using peripheral blood. These receptors all stem from a human donor in a cohort sampled during active COVID-19. The CDR3 runs from the conserved cysteine through the conserved F or W. D genes are given only for firm matches. The size field is filled for only some rows; it gives once, few, many or a size class.

V: TRBV18; J: TRBJ1-1; size: .; D: .; CDR3: CASSPREGRTEAFF; DNA: TGTGCCAGCTCACCTAGGGAAGGGAGAACTGAAGCTTTCTTT
V: TRBV18; J: TRBJ1-1; size: .; D: TRBD1; CDR3: CASSSGQGNTEAFF; DNA: TGTGCCAGCTCATCGGGACAGGGAAACACTGAAGCTTTCTTT
V: TRBV7-6; J: TRBJ2-2; size: .; D: TRBD1; CDR3: CASSPTGTGGSGELFF; DNA: TGTGCCAGCAGCCCAACCGGGACAGGGGGTTCCGGGGAGCTGTTTTTT
V: TRBV9; J: TRBJ2-5; size: .; D: .; CDR3: CASSVGATVETQYF; DNA: TGTGCCAGCAGCGTGGGGGCGACAGTAGAGACCCAGTACTTC
V: TRBV4-2; J: TRBJ1-3; size: .; D: TRBD1; CDR3: CASSQDGQGPGGLGNTIYF; DNA: TGTGCCAGCAGCCAAGATGGACAGGGGCCCGGCGGGCTAGGAAACACCATATATTTT
V: TRBV7-9; J: TRBJ2-3; size: .; D: TRBD1; CDR3: CASSFWTGGDTQYF; DNA: TGTGCCAGCAGCTTTTGGACAGGGGGCGATACGCAGTATTTT
V: TRBV4-3; J: TRBJ1-6; size: .; D: .; CDR3: CASSQARQTNSPLHF; DNA: TGCGCCAGCAGCCAAGCCCGACAGACTAATTCACCCCTCCACTTT
V: TRBV4-1; J: TRBJ2-7; size: few; D: .; CDR3: CASSHATGDGGEQYF; DNA: TGCGCCAGCAGCCATGCCACTGGGGACGGGGGCGAGCAGTACTTC
V: TRBV11-2; J: TRBJ2-5; size: .; D: .; CDR3: CASSNPGGQTQYF; DNA: TGTGCCAGCAGCAACCCCGGGGGACAGACCCAGTACTTC
V: TRBV18; J: TRBJ1-2; size: .; D: .; CDR3: CASSRTLDYGYTF; DNA: TGTGCCAGCTCGAGGACTTTAGACTATGGCTACACCTTC
V: TRBV9; J: TRBJ2-2; size: .; D: .; CDR3: CASSVWRSPGAGELFF; DNA: TGTGCCAGCAGCGTTTGGCGGTCCCCAGGGGCCGGGGAGCTGTTTTTT
V: TRBV7-2; J: TRBJ1-6; size: .; D: TRBD1; CDR3: CASSLGIGTGGSPLHF; DNA: TGTGCCAGCAGCTTGGGAATCGGGACAGGCGGTTCACCCCTCCACTTT
V: TRBV10-3; J: TRBJ2-7; size: .; D: TRBD1; CDR3: CAISEGQGYEQYF; DNA: TGTGCCATCAGTGAGGGACAGGGCTACGAGCAGTACTTC
V: TRBV5-4; J: TRBJ1-1; size: .; D: TRBD1; CDR3: CASSRATGGNTEAFF; DNA: TGTGCCAGCAGCCGTGCTACAGGGGGGAACACTGAAGCTTTCTTT
V: TRBV27; J: TRBJ1-5; size: .; D: TRBD1; CDR3: CASSPSGQISNQPQHF; DNA: TGTGCCAGCAGTCCATCGGGACAGATTAGCAATCAGCCCCAGCATTTT
V: TRBV6-2/TRBV6-3; J: TRBJ1-4; size: .; D: .; CDR3: CASSTTGLDEKLFF; DNA: TGTGCCAGCAGTACTACAGGGTTGGATGAAAAACTGTTTTTT
V: TRBV10-3; J: TRBJ2-7; size: once; D: .; CDR3: CAISGRVRDSYEQYF; DNA: TGTGCCATCAGTGGCCGGGTTCGGGACTCCTACGAGCAGTACTTC
V: TRBV7-2; J: TRBJ1-1; size: .; D: .; CDR3: CASSLAGVNTEAFF; DNA: TGTGCCAGCAGCTTAGCAGGGGTGAACACTGAAGCTTTCTTT
V: TRBV27; J: TRBJ1-1; size: .; D: .; CDR3: CASSTREAGGLNTEAFF; DNA: TGTGCCAGCAGTACTCGGGAGGCAGGAGGATTGAACACTGAAGCTTTCTTT
V: TRBV6-5; J: TRBJ2-7; size: .; D: TRBD1; CDR3: CASSRDRGSYEQYF; DNA: TGTGCCAGCAGCCGGGACAGGGGATCTTACGAGCAGTACTTC
V: TRBV28; J: TRBJ2-7; size: few; D: .; CDR3: CASSLTREQYF; DNA: TGTGCCAGCAGCCTTACGAGGGAGCAGTACTTC
V: TRBV2; J: TRBJ1-2; size: once; D: .; CDR3: CASSQNSGRSYGYTF; DNA: TGTGCCAGCAGTCAGAACTCAGGGAGGTCCTATGGCTACACCTTC
V: TRBV9; J: TRBJ1-3; size: few; D: TRBD1; CDR3: CASSVGTGLDSGNTIYF; DNA: TGTGCCAGCAGCGTAGGGACAGGGCTAGACTCTGGAAACACCATATATTTT
V: TRBV7-3; J: TRBJ2-5; size: .; D: TRBD2; CDR3: CASSPGTSGETQYF; DNA: TGTGCCAGCAGCCCCGGGACTAGTGGTGAGACCCAGTACTTC
V: TRBV25-1; J: TRBJ1-2; size: once; D: TRBD1; CDR3: CASSERVTGEGYTF; DNA: TGTGCCAGCAGTGAACGCGTGACAGGGGAAGGCTACACCTTC
V: TRBV28; J: TRBJ1-1; size: few; D: .; CDR3: CASRIGGVKNTEAFF; DNA: TGTGCCAGCAGGATAGGGGGGGTTAAGAACACTGAAGCTTTCTTT
V: TRBV6-4; J: TRBJ2-3; size: .; D: TRBD1; CDR3: CASSAGTGADTQYF; DNA: TGTGCCAGCAGCGCCGGGACAGGGGCAGATACGCAGTATTTT
V: TRBV5-1; J: TRBJ2-7; size: .; D: TRBD1; CDR3: CASSTRQGPGDEQYF; DNA: TGCGCCAGCAGCACCCGACAGGGCCCCGGGGACGAGCAGTACTTC
V: TRBV7-9; J: TRBJ2-7; size: few; D: TRBD1; CDR3: CASSVSTGGQEQYF; DNA: TGTGCCAGCAGCGTATCGACAGGGGGTCAAGAGCAGTACTTC